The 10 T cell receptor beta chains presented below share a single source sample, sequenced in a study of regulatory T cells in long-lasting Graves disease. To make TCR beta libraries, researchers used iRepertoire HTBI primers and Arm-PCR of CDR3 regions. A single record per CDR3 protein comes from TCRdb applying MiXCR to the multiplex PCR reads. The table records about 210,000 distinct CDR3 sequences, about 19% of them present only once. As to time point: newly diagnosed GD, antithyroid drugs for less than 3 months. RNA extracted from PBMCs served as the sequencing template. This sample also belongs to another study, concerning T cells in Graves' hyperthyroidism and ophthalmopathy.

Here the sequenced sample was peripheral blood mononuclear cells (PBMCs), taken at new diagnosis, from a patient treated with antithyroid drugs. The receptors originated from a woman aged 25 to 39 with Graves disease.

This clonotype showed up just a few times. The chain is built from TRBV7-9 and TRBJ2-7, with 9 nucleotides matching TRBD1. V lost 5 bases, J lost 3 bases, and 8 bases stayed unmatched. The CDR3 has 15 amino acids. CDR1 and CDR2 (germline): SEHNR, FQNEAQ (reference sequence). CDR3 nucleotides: TGTGCCAGCAGCGGAGCCGGGACAGGGAACTACGAGCAGTACTTC. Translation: CASSGAGTGNYEQYF.

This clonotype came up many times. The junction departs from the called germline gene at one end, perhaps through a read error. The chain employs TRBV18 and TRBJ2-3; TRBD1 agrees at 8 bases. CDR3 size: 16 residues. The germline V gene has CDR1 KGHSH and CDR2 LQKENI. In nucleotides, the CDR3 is TGTGCCAGTTCACCGGCAGGGGGCCTTAGCACAGATACGCAGTATTTT. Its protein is CASSPAGGLSTDTQYF.

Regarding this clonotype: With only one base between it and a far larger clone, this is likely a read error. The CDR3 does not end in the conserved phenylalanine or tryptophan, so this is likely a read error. CDR3 in DNA: TGTGCCAGCAGCTTAACGAGGGGAGATTCACCCCTCCACTCT. This sequence encodes CASSLTRGDSPLHS. This chain uses TRBV7-3 with TRBJ1-6, with a possible D match to TRBD1 (5 bases). CDR3 length equals 14 residues. The germline V gene has CDR1 SGHTA and CDR2 FQGTGA. Between the trimmed V and J ends, which lost 0 bases and 8 bases, there was a span of 8 bases.

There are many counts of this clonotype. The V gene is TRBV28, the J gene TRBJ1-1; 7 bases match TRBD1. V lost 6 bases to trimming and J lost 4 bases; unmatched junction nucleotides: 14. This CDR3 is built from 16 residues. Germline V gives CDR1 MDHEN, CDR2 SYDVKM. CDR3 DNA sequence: TGTGCCAGCAGAGACTTACGACAGGGTGGTTTCACTGAAGCTTTCTTT. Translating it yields CASRDLRQGGFTEAFF.

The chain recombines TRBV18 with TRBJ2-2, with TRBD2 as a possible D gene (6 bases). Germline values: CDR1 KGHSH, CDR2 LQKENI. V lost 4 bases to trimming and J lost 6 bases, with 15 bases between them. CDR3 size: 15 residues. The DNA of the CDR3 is TGTGCCAGCTCACGTCGGGGGATCGACGCCGGGGAGCTGTTTTTT. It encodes CASSRRGIDAGELFF.

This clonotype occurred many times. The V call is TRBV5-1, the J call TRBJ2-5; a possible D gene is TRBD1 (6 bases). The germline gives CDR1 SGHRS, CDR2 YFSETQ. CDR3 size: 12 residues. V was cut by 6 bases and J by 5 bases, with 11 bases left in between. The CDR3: CASNGQKETQYF. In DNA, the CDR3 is TGCGCCAGCAACGGACAGAAGGAGACCCAGTACTTC.

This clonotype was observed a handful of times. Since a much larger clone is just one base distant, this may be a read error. DNA for the CDR3: TGTGCCACCAGCGGAACACAGGGGACTAATGAAAAACTGTTTTTT. Protein product: CATSGTQGTNEKLFF. The V call is TRBV15, the J call TRBJ1-4; 7 bases line up with TRBD1. The CDR3 is 15 amino acids. Germline V gives CDR1 LNHNV, CDR2 YYDKDF (reference sequence). V dropped 5 bases and J dropped 2; count of bases not matched to a gene: 5.

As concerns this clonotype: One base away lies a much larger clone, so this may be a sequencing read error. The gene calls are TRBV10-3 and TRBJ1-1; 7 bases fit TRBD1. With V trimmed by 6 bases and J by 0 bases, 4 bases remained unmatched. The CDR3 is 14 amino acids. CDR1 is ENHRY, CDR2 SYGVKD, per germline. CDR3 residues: CAIRSTGVNTEAFF. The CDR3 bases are TGTGCCATCAGATCTACAGGGGTGAACACTGAAGCTTTCTTT.

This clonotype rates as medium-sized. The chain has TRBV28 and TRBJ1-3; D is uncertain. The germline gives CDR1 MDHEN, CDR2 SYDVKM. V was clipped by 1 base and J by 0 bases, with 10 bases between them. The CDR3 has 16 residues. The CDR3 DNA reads TGTGCCAGCAGTTTATTACCAGGCGGCTCTGGAAACACCATATATTTT. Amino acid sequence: CASSLLPGGSGNTIYF.

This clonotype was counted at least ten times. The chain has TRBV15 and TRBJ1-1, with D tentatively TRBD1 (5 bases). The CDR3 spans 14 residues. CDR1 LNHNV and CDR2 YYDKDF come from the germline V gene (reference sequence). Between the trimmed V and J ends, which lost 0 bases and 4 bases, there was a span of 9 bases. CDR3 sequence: CATSRERGFTEAFF. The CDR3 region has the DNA TGTGCCACCAGCAGAGAAAGGGGATTCACTGAAGCTTTCTTT.